This T cell receptor (beta chain) derives from a study of blood T cells in healthy people across ages. This CDR3 spans 14 amino acids. Germline values: CDR1 MDHEN, CDR2 SYDVKM. Trimming took off 6 bases at V and 4 bases at J, with 15 bases between the two ends. Whole-study findings and limits: As age increased, TCR beta diversity per million T cells fell in a roughly linear fashion.

For every donor, a draw yielded approximately 9.8 milliliters of peripheral blood. Then a second PCR, running roughly 7 to 11 cycles, was carried out with a sample-barcoded 5' primer and a J-beta primer mix. TCRdb recomputed calls from the 5' RACE reads with MiXCR, one row per CDR3 protein. This sample has about 1,500,000 distinct CDR3 sequences, with 40% to 50% found just once. In this sample, this clonotype turned up a few times. The antigen is undetermined. The sequence was collected from a woman aged 18-30 years in good health. The V call is TRBV28, the J call TRBJ1-2; D is perhaps TRBD1 (5 bases). Sequenced sample: blood. The CDR3 coding sequence is TGTGCCAGCAGAGGGGTCCTCGGGTCCTATGGCTACACCTTC. Its protein product is CASRGVLGSYGYTF.